The rows below give T cell receptor beta chains drawn from one sample of a study of blood T cell repertoires in COVID-19. Here immunoSEQ multiplex PCR was the method, and the copy in TCRdb shows in-frame clones only, minus some. The data show over 130,000 clones, about 74% seen once. Material: peripheral blood. The receptors here all came from a man aged 50 to 60 with acute or convalescent COVID-19. CDR3s include the opening cysteine and the closing phenylalanine or tryptophan. Fields, in order: CDR3 DNA, CDR3 protein, D gene, J gene, V gene, clone size. D genes are given only for firm matches. Clone size is not always given. Where it is, it says once, few, many or a class for expanded clones.

DNA: TGTGCCAGCAGGAAGGGGGCGCTTGGAAACACCATATATTTT
CDR3: CASRKGALGNTIYF
D: TRBD1
J: TRBJ1-3
V: TRBV9
size: -

DNA: TGTGCCACCTCAAACACCCCGGGGGAGCAGCCCCAGCATTTT
CDR3: CATSNTPGEQPQHF
D: -
J: TRBJ1-5
V: TRBV18
size: once

DNA: TGTGCCAGCAACCCTACAGGGGATGGGGATCAGCCCCAGCATTTT
CDR3: CASNPTGDGDQPQHF
D: TRBD1
J: TRBJ1-5
V: TRBV6-5
size: -

DNA: TGCGCCAGCCGCGCTCCGGGAGGGGGAAACACCATATATTTT
CDR3: CASRAPGGGNTIYF
D: -
J: TRBJ1-3
V: TRBV10-2
size: -

DNA: TGTGCCAGCAGTCTAGATTTTTTTGATACGCAGTATTTT
CDR3: CASSLDFFDTQYF
D: -
J: TRBJ2-3
V: TRBV7-8
size: -

DNA: TGTGCCAGCAGCTTCACAGGGGCGCGAGGGGAGACCCAGTACTTC
CDR3: CASSFTGARGETQYF
D: TRBD1
J: TRBJ2-5
V: TRBV5-5
size: -

DNA: TGTGCCAGTAGTCCAGGACAGGGGGCGATAGCCAAAAACATTCAGTACTTC
CDR3: CASSPGQGAIAKNIQYF
D: TRBD1
J: TRBJ2-4
V: TRBV19
size: -

DNA: TGTGCCAGCAGTTGGGGACAGGGTATCGGAAACACCATATATTTT
CDR3: CASSWGQGIGNTIYF
D: TRBD1
J: TRBJ1-3
V: TRBV2
size: -

DNA: TGTGCCAGCAGCCGAGACAGCTACGAGCAGTACTTC
CDR3: CASSRDSYEQYF
D: -
J: TRBJ2-7
V: TRBV14
size: -

DNA: TGTGCCAGCAGCCCGGGAGTATATACGAACACCGGGGAGCTGTTTTTT
CDR3: CASSPGVYTNTGELFF
D: -
J: TRBJ2-2
V: TRBV14
size: -

DNA: TGTGCCAGCAGCCAAGATCTCGGTACACCCCTCCACTTT
CDR3: CASSQDLGTPLHF
D: -
J: TRBJ1-6
V: TRBV14
size: -

DNA: TGTGCCTGGAGTAATCCTAGCGGGGGTGGAGGAGAGACCCAGTACTTC
CDR3: CAWSNPSGGGGETQYF
D: TRBD2
J: TRBJ2-5
V: TRBV30
size: -

DNA: TGTGCCAGCAGTGAAAGGTCAGGGGGCGTGAACACTGAAGCTTTCTTT
CDR3: CASSERSGGVNTEAFF
D: TRBD1
J: TRBJ1-1
V: TRBV2
size: once

DNA: TGTGCCACCAGCAGAGATCTCGGAGAGGGTGGCTACACCTTC
CDR3: CATSRDLGEGGYTF
D: -
J: TRBJ1-2
V: TRBV15
size: -

DNA: TGTGCCAGCAGTGACCCCAGGGCGAACACCGGGGAGCTGTTTTTT
CDR3: CASSDPRANTGELFF
D: -
J: TRBJ2-2
V: TRBV25-1
size: -

DNA: TGCGCCAGCCAGGGGCATGGGAACTCCTACGAGCAGTACTTC
CDR3: CASQGHGNSYEQYF
D: -
J: TRBJ2-7
V: TRBV10-2
size: many

DNA: TGTGCCAGCAGCCCCCAGGGGACCGTAGCTTGGGCTTTCTTT
CDR3: CASSPQGTVAWAFF
D: -
J: TRBJ1-1
V: TRBV2
size: -

DNA: TGCAGAGTCGGTACGGGACAGAGTTATGGCTACACCTTC
CDR3: CRVGTGQSYGYTF
D: TRBD1
J: TRBJ1-2
V: TRBV29-1
size: -

DNA: TGTGCCAGCAAAGGGACAGCCGGGGACTATGGCTACACCTTC
CDR3: CASKGTAGDYGYTF
D: TRBD1
J: TRBJ1-2
V: TRBV6-5
size: once

DNA: TGCGCCAGCAGCTTGGGGGACTATCAAGAGACCCAGTACTTC
CDR3: CASSLGDYQETQYF
D: TRBD2
J: TRBJ2-5
V: TRBV5-1
size: -

DNA: TGTGCCAGCAGATCGACGGGGGGGCGTTACAATGAGCAGTTCTTC
CDR3: CASRSTGGRYNEQFF
D: TRBD2
J: TRBJ2-1
V: TRBV5-4
size: -